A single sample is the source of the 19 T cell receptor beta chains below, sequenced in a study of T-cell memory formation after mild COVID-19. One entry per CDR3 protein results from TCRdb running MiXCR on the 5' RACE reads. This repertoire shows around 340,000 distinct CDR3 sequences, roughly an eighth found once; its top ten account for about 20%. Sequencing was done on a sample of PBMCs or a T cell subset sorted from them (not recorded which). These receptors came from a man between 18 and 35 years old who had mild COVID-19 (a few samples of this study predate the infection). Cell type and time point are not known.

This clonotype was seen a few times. The CDR3 protein is CASSYGGVKANEQFF. As DNA, the CDR3 is TGTGCCAGCAGTTACGGGGGGGTGAAAGCCAATGAGCAGTTCTTC. The chain carries TRBV6-6 and TRBJ2-1; 7 positions agree with TRBD2. Germline V CDR1 and CDR2: MNHNY, SVGAGI (reference sequence). CDR3 size: 15 residues. V shed 2 bases, J shed 6 bases, and the junction held 7 bases outside the gene matches.

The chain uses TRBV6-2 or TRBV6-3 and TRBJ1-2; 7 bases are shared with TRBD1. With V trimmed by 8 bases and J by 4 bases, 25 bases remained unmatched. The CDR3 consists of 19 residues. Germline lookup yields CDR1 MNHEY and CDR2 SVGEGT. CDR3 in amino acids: CASEGATGRHQINSYGYTF. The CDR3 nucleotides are TGTGCCAGCGAGGGGGCTACAGGGAGACACCAAATAAATAGCTATGGCTACACCTTC.

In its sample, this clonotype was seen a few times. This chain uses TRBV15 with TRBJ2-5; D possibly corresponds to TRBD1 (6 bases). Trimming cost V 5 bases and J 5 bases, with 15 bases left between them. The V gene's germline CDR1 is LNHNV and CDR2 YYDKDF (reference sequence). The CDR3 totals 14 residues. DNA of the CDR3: TGTGCCACCAGCTACCCAAGGGGGAAGGAGACCCAGTACTTC. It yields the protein CATSYPRGKETQYF.

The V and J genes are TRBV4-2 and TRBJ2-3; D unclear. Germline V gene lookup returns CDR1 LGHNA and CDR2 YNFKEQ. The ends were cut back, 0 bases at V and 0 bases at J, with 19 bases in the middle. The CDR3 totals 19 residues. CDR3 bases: TGTGCCAGCAGCCAAGAGCTTTGGGTTGTAGGTTCTAGCACAGATACGCAGTATTTT. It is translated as CASSQELWVVGSSTDTQYF.

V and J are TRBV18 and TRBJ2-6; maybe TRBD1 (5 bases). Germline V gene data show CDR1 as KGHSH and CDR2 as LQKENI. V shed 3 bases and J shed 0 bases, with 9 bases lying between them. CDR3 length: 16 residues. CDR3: CASSPEGDSGANVLTF. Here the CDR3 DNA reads TGTGCCAGCTCACCGGAAGGGGACTCTGGGGCCAACGTCCTGACTTTC.

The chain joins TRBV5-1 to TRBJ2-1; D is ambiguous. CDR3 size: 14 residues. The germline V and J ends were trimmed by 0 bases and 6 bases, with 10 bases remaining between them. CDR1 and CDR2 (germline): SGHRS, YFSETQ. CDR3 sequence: CASSLAWRANEQFF. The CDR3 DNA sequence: TGCGCCAGCAGCTTGGCCTGGAGAGCCAATGAGCAGTTCTTC. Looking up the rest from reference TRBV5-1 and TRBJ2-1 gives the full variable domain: KAGVTQTPRYLIKTRGQQVTLSCSPISGHRSVSWYQQTPGQGLQFLFEYFSETQRNKGNFPGRFSGRQFSNSRSEMNVSTLELGDSALYLCASSLAWRANEQFFGPGTRLTVL.

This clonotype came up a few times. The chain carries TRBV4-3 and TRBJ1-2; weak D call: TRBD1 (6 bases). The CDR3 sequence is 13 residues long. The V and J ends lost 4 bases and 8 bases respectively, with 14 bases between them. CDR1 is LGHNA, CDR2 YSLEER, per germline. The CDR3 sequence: CASSPEGEGGYTF. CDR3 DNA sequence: TGCGCCAGCAGCCCCGAGGGGGAGGGAGGCTACACCTTC.

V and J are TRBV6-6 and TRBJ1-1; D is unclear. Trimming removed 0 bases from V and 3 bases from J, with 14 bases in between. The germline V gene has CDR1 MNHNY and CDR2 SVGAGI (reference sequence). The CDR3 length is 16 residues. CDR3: CASSYSVQPSDTEAFF. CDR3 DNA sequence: TGTGCCAGCAGTTACTCGGTACAGCCGTCGGACACTGAAGCTTTCTTT.

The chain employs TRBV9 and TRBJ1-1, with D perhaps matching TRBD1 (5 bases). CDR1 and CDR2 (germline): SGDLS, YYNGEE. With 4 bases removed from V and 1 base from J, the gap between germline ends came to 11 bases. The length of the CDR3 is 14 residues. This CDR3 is CASSTMGTNTEAFF. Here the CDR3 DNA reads TGTGCCAGCAGCACGATGGGGACGAACACTGAAGCTTTCTTT.

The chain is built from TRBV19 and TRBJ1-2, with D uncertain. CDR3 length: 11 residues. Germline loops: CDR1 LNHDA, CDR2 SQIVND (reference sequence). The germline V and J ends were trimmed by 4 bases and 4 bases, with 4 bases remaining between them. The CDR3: CASSNVYGYTF. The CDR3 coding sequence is TGTGCCAGTAGTAACGTCTATGGCTACACCTTC. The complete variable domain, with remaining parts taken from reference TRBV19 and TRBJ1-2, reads DGGITQSPKYLFRKEGQNVTLSCEQNLNHDAMYWYRQDPGQGLRLIYYSQIVNDFQKGDIAEGYSVSREKKESFPLTVTSAQKNPTAFYLCASSNVYGYTFGSGTRLTVV.

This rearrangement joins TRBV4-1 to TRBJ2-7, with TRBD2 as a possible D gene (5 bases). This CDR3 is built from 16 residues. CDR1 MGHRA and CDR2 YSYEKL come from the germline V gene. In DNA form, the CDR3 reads TGCGACAGCAGCCGTATACTAGGCCTGTTCGGGTACGAGCAGTACGTC. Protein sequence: CDSSRILGLFGYEQYV.

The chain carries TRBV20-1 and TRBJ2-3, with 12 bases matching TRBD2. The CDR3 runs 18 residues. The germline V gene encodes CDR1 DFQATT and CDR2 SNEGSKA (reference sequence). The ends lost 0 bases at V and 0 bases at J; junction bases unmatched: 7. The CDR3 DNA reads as TGCAGTGCTAGAGACAGGACTAGCGGGGTATTTAGCACAGATACGCAGTATTTT. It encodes CSARDRTSGVFSTDTQYF.

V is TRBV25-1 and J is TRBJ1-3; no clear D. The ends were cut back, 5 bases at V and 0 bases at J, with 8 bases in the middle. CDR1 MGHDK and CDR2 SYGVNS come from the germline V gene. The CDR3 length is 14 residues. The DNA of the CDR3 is TGTGCCAGCAGTATTGATTTCTCTGGAAACACCATATATTTT. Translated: CASSIDFSGNTIYF. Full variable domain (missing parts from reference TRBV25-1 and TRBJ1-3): EADIYQTPRYLVIGTGKKITLECSQTMGHDKMYWYQQDPGMELHLIHYSYGVNSTEKGDLSSESTVSRIRTEHFPLTLESARPSHTSQYLCASSIDFSGNTIYFGEGSWLTVV.

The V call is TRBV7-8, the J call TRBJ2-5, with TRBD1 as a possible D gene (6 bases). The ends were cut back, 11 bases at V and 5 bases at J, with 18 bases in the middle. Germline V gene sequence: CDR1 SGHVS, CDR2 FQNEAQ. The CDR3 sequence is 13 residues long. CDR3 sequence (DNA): TGTGCCTCCAAGGTGGGGGCTGCGGAGACCCAGTACTTC. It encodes CASKVGAAETQYF.

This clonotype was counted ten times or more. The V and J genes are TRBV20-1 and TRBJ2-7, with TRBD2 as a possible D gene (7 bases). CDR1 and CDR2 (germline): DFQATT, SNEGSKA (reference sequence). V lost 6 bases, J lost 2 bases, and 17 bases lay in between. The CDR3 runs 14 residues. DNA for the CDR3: TGCAGTGCCAAGGTGGCGGGGGCGCCCTACGAGCAGTACTTC. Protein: CSAKVAGAPYEQYF.

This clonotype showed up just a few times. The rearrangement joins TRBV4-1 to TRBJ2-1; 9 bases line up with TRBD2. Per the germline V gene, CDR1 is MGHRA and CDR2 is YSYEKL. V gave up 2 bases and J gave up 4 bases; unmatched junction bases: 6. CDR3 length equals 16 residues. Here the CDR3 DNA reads TGCGCCAGCAGCCAACGGCGGGGGGGCGGATACAATGAGCAGTTCTTC. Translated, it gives CASSQRRGGGYNEQFF.

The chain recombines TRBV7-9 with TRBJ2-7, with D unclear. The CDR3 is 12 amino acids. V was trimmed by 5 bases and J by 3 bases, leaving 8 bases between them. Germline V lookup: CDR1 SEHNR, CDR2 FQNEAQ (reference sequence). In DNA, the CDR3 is TGTGCCAGCAGCATCATGGACTACGAGCAGTACTTC. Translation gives CASSIMDYEQYF.

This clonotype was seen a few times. CDR3 sequence (DNA): TGTGCCAGCAGTTATGAAGCTCGGACCGGGGCCAACGTCCTGACTTTC. Protein product: CASSYEARTGANVLTF. This chain joins TRBV6-6 and TRBJ2-6; D is unclear. This CDR3 is 16 amino acids long. CDR1 and CDR2 (germline): MNHNY, SVGAGI (reference sequence). The germline V and J ends were trimmed by 3 bases and 4 bases, with 13 bases remaining between them.

The CDR3 loop is CASSLMRTGNNQPQHF. The CDR3 DNA reads TGTGCCAGCAGCCTCATGAGGACAGGGAACAATCAGCCCCAGCATTTT. This chain uses TRBV5-5 with TRBJ1-5; TRBD1 agrees at 8 bases. This CDR3 contains 16 residues. The germline V gene has CDR1 SGHKS and CDR2 YYEKEE (reference sequence). V lost 4 bases and J lost 3; bases outside the gene matches: 9. Full variable domain (outside the CDR3, taken from reference TRBV5-5 and TRBJ1-5): DAGVTQSPTHLIKTRGQQVTLRCSPISGHKSVSWYQQVLGQGPQFIFQYYEKEERGRGNFPDRFSARQFPNYSSELNVNALLLGDSALYLCASSLMRTGNNQPQHFGDGTRLSIL.